A single sample gave rise to the 5 T cell receptor beta chains below, sequenced in a study of T cells expressing NK-cell markers. Following a re-call of the 5' RACE reads, TCRdb has one entry per CDR3 protein and lacks DNA. The sample holds 350,000 to 450,000 distinct CDR3 sequences. The sample consisted of blood T cells: a sorted CD56 or NKG2C T cell subset, CD4+ or CD8+ T cells, or bulk PBMC T cells (not recorded which). These receptors were collected from a man aged 18-70 years in good health.

The chain carries TRBV5-6 and TRBJ2-2; the TCRdb D gene call, TRBD1, has no DNA to confirm it. This CDR3 is built from 17 residues. CDR1 is SGHDT, CDR2 YYEEEE, per germline. CDR3 loop: CASRSRAGAGDIGELFF.

The chain has TRBV4-1 and TRBJ2-7; TCRdb's D call of TRBD1 is untestable without DNA. This CDR3 region has 15 residues. CDR1 and CDR2 (germline): MGHRA, YSYEKL. This chain's CDR3 is CASSQMTGLTYEQYF.

The genes are TRBV5-8 and TRBJ2-5; absent DNA, TCRdb's TRBD2 call cannot be checked. CDR3 size: 12 residues. Germline lookup yields CDR1 SGHTS and CDR2 YDEGEE. The CDR3 reads CASSLGSGGSYF.

The chain couples TRBV5-6 to TRBJ2-1; TCRdb outputs TRBD2, but without DNA this stays unchecked. Germline values: CDR1 SGHDT, CDR2 YYEEEE. The length of the CDR3 is 12 residues. CDR3 amino acids: CASSLDLTAEFF.

The rearrangement joins TRBV5-1 to TRBJ2-5; TCRdb returns TRBD1, unconfirmable since there is no DNA. Germline lookup yields CDR1 SGHRS and CDR2 YFSETQ. The CDR3 sequence is 15 residues long. Here the CDR3 reads CASSLVVVDSGTQYF.